This TCR beta chain is drawn from a study of radiation and T cells in renal cell carcinoma. Study findings and constraints: In blood, top tumor clones expanded by 2 weeks, shrinking by 4. No pretreatment tumor biopsies were available for baseline clonotypes.

Stated time point: blood 4 weeks post-SBRT, at nephrectomy. This sample's treatment: 15 Gy SBRT to primary tumor, nephrectomy 4 weeks later. Nephrectomy followed 15 Gy stereotactic body radiation by 4 weeks. After SBRT, blood was collected at 2 and 4 weeks, plus baseline. Method: immunoSEQ multiplex PCR; TCRdb's copy keeps in-frame clones and lacks some. Of 50,000 to 70,000 clones listed, more than 60% are singletons. V was shortened by 4 bases and J by 7 bases, with 18 bases between the two germline ends. CDR1 SGHNT and CDR2 YYREEE come from the germline V gene (reference sequence). The CDR3 has 15 amino acids. This clone was found a few times. The antigen remains undetermined.

This chain joins TRBV5-4 and TRBJ2-1; possibly TRBD2 for D (6 bases). The input for sequencing was blood, taken from a patient whose treatment included radiotherapy and nephrectomy. This receptor was taken from a man between 60 and 70 years old with renal cell carcinoma. For the CDR3, the DNA is TGTGCCAGCAGCCAGGAGGCTAGCGTAGAAAATGAGCAGTTCTTC. Protein: CASSQEASVENEQFF.